The 32 T cell receptor beta chains below all came from one sample that was sequenced in a study of beta chain features in type 1 diabetes listed by TCRdb under 2018. What the research found in general, with its limitations: A moderate but significant shortening of TCRB CDR3 length was observed in type 1 diabetes patients in all four CD4+ subsets.

Libraries were made using the immunoSEQ multiplex PCR assay. The High Capacity cDNA Reverse Transcription Kit was used to reverse transcribe all of the isolated RNA, meaning that expressed TCRB transcripts were what got sequenced. The immuneACCESS repertoire file appears here via TCRdb, limited to in-frame rearrangements. These files lack a portion of the clones; in checked studies, under half of the deficit traces to unresolved V genes, and the cause of the others is not known. Within this sample are roughly 160,000 clones, with 7.8% of them counted one time only. The top ten clones comprise about 0.95% of the sample. Their target antigens are unknown. The sequenced sample consisted of central memory CD4+ T cells from blood. These receptors were obtained from a woman aged 40 to 50 with type 1 diabetes.

The chain combines TRBV10-3 with TRBJ1-2; D is ambiguous. Between the trimmed V and J ends, which lost 6 bases and 2 bases, there was a span of 7 bases. The germline gives CDR1 ENHRY, CDR2 SYGVKD. The CDR3 extends over 12 amino acids. The DNA for the CDR3 is TGTGCCATCAGACAGACCAACTATGGCTACACCTTC. Translated: CAIRQTNYGYTF.

The rearrangement joins TRBV7-8 to TRBJ1-5; TRBD1 is a possible D gene (5 bases). The ends were cut back, 8 bases at V and 7 bases at J, with 15 bases in the middle. This CDR3 contains 13 residues. Germline CDR1 SGHVS, CDR2 FQNEAQ. DNA of the CDR3: TGTGCCAGCGGATTTCAGGGAAACCAGCCCCAGCATTTT. Translating gives CASGFQGNQPQHF.

This clone was seen many times. This sequence joins TRBV29-1 and TRBJ1-4; D possibly corresponds to TRBD1 (6 bases). The CDR3 is 13 amino acids. Germline CDR1 reads SQVTM; CDR2 reads ANQGSEA. V shed 6 bases and J shed 6 bases, with 14 bases lying between them. CDR3 in amino acids: CSVEVAGDEKLFF. In DNA, the CDR3 is TGCAGCGTGGAGGTGGCAGGGGATGAAAAACTGTTTTTT.

This chain uses TRBV28 with TRBJ2-7, with a possible D match to TRBD2 (5 bases). Germline assignment: CDR1 MDHEN and CDR2 SYDVKM. Trimming removed 2 bases at V and 6 bases at J, with 5 bases between. CDR3 size: 11 residues. In DNA form, the CDR3 reads TGTGCCAGCAGTTTAGAGGGCGAGCAGTACTTC. This codes for CASSLEGEQYF.

V and J are TRBV7-2 and TRBJ2-3, with TRBD1 identical over 9 bases. V lost 4 bases and J lost 2; bases outside the gene matches: 1. This CDR3 spans 14 amino acids. Per germline, CDR1 SGHTA and CDR2 FQGNSA. This chain's CDR3 is CASSWTGVTDTQYF. CDR3 DNA: TGTGCCAGCAGCTGGACAGGGGTCACAGATACGCAGTATTTT. Variable domain in full (rest from reference TRBV7-2 and TRBJ2-3): GAGVSQSPSNKVTEKGKDVELRCDPISGHTALYWYRQSLGQGLEFLIYFQGNSAPDKSGLPSDRFSAERTGGSVSTLTIQRTQQEDSAVYLCASSWTGVTDTQYFGPGTRLTVL.

The table lists this clone with many counts. The gene calls are TRBV5-4 and TRBJ2-3, with D possibly TRBD1 on 6 matching bases. The CDR3 is 16 amino acids. Trimming stripped 0 bases from V and 0 bases from J, with 11 bases between. The germline gives CDR1 SGHNT, CDR2 YYREEE (reference sequence). CDR3 protein: CASSLAAGASTDTQYF. The CDR3 DNA is TGTGCCAGCAGCTTGGCGGCAGGGGCTAGCACAGATACGCAGTATTTT.

The gene calls are TRBV25-1 and TRBJ2-1, with TRBD2 identical over 10 bases. Germline CDR1 reads MGHDK; CDR2 reads SYGVNS. Germline trimming cut 7 bases from V and 6 bases from J; bases unmatched to any gene: 3. There are 13 residues in the CDR3. The CDR3 region has the DNA TGTGCCAGCAAAGCGGGGGGGCGCAATGAGCAGTTCTTC. This translates into CASKAGGRNEQFF.

The chain recombines TRBV10-3 with TRBJ1-6; D not resolved. The germline CDR1 and CDR2 sequences are ENHRY and SYGVKD. Trimming removed 4 bases from V and 7 bases from J, with 17 bases in between. The CDR3 is 16 amino acids. The CDR3 DNA follows: TGTGCCATCAGTGTAGGTGTTGGAGGAATGAATTCACCCCTCCACTTT. Its translation is CAISVGVGGMNSPLHF.

This sequence joins TRBV18 and TRBJ2-1; a weak D match, TRBD1 (6 bases). Germline CDR1 is KGHSH and CDR2 is LQKENI. V dropped 6 bases and J dropped 7 bases, with 19 bases sitting between them. This CDR3 comprises 15 residues. The CDR3 DNA is TGTGCCAGCTCTCTACAGGGAATGCTTCTGAATGAGCAGTTCTTC. Its translation is CASSLQGMLLNEQFF.

The rearrangement uses TRBV18 and TRBJ2-5, with D maybe TRBD2 (6 bases). The CDR3 length is 14 residues. The germline CDR1 and CDR2 sequences are KGHSH and LQKENI. Trimming removed 6 bases from V and 1 base from J, with 12 bases in between. Here the CDR3 DNA reads TGTGCCAGCTCCTCGTCGACTAGCCAAGAGACCCAGTACTTC. Encoded protein: CASSSSTSQETQYF.

The genes are TRBV2 and TRBJ2-2, with D perhaps matching TRBD1 (7 bases). V gave up 5 bases and J gave up 0 bases, with 13 bases separating them. Germline-derived CDR1 and CDR2 are SNHLY and FYNNEI. CDR3 length: 16 amino acids. The CDR3: CASSSQGGSNTGELFF. Written as DNA, the CDR3 is TGTGCCAGCAGTTCCCAGGGGGGATCGAACACCGGGGAGCTGTTTTTT.

The J gene is TRBJ2-2, the V gene TRBV27; the match to TRBD2 covers 7 bases. Per the germline V gene, CDR1 is MNHEY and CDR2 is SMNVEV (reference sequence). After removal of 7 bases from V and 7 bases from J, the junction contained 9 bases not matched to a gene. This CDR3 contains 14 residues. CDR3 nucleotide sequence: TGTGCCAGCAACTTGCGGGGGAGCGTCGGGGAGCTGTTTTTT. This sequence encodes CASNLRGSVGELFF.

The chain has TRBV7-8 and TRBJ2-3; TRBD2 aligns across 9 bases. The CDR3 sequence is 16 residues long. Germline V gene data show CDR1 as SGHVS and CDR2 as FQNEAQ. The V and J ends lost 2 bases and 4 bases, in that order; junction bases with no gene match: 7. DNA of the CDR3: TGTGCCAGCAGCTTATTGGCGGGAGGGCCATCAGATACGCAGTATTTT. This sequence encodes CASSLLAGGPSDTQYF.

The V gene is TRBV11-2, the J gene TRBJ2-5, with TRBD1 identical over 7 bases. This CDR3 region has 13 residues. CDR1 is SGHAT, CDR2 FQNNGV, per germline. V lost 4 bases and J lost 3; bases outside the gene matches: 2. CDR3 region: CASSSTGEETQYF. The CDR3 nucleotides read TGTGCCAGCAGCTCCACAGGGGAAGAGACCCAGTACTTC.

There are a few counts of this clone. The V gene is TRBV28, the J gene TRBJ1-2; D is unclear. This CDR3 has 11 residues. The germline V gene encodes CDR1 MDHEN and CDR2 SYDVKM. Trimming shortened V by 2 bases and J by 6 bases, and 4 bases separated the two germline ends. The CDR3 sequence is CASSLLDGYTF. The CDR3 coding sequence is TGTGCCAGCAGTTTACTTGATGGCTACACCTTC.

In this sample, this clone turned up a few times. This chain uses TRBV7-2 with TRBJ2-7; 10 bases line up with TRBD1. The CDR3 loop spans 15 amino acids. Losses at the gene ends were 5 bases for V and 3 bases for J; bases not matched to a gene: 7. CDR1 SGHTA and CDR2 FQGNSA come from the germline V gene. The CDR3 here is CASSEDRGSIYEQYF. The CDR3 DNA sequence: TGTGCCAGCAGCGAGGACAGGGGGAGTATCTACGAGCAGTACTTC.

Details on this clone: A read error may produce the germline difference seen at one junction end. The chain employs TRBV27 and TRBJ2-6; tentatively, D is TRBD2 (6 bases). The germline gives CDR1 MNHEY, CDR2 SMNVEV (reference sequence). This CDR3 is 17 amino acids long. In DNA, the CDR3 is TGTGCCAGCAGTCCCCTGGAGGGGCGCTCTAGGGCCAACGTCCTGACTTTC. Protein product: CASSPLEGRSRANVLTF.

This clone was counted between two and nine times. The rearrangement links TRBV7-2 to TRBJ1-2; D is unclear. The V gene's germline CDR1 is SGHTA and CDR2 FQGNSA. The CDR3 is 14 amino acids. V lost 1 base to trimming and J lost 2 bases, with 8 bases between them. CDR3 in DNA: TGTGCCAGCAGCTTAGGAGGGAGCAACTATGGCTACACCTTC. This gives the protein CASSLGGSNYGYTF.

The gene calls are TRBV15 and TRBJ1-4; 9 nucleotides line up with TRBD1. Germline lookup yields CDR1 LNHNV and CDR2 YYDKDF (reference sequence). The CDR3 has 16 amino acids. The ends lost 1 base at V and 5 bases at J; junction bases unmatched: 5. Here the CDR3 DNA reads TGTGCCACCAGCAGAGTCAGGGACAGGGCAAATGAAAAACTGTTTTTT. This encodes CATSRVRDRANEKLFF.

J is TRBJ1-5 and V is TRBV7-2; D perhaps matches TRBD1 (5 bases). The germline gives CDR1 SGHTA, CDR2 FQGNSA. This CDR3 spans 14 amino acids. The V gene lost 5 bases and the J gene lost 6 bases, with 14 bases spanning the gap. The DNA for the CDR3 is TGTGCCAGCAGCCCACAGGCAGCCGGTCAGCCCCAGCATTTT. This translates into CASSPQAAGQPQHF.

This clone was counted a few times. The chain uses TRBV14 and TRBJ2-5, with D perhaps TRBD1 (5 bases). The V end lost 1 base, the J end lost 9 bases, and 6 bases lay between the germline ends. There are 11 residues in the CDR3. Germline CDR1 reads SGHDN; CDR2 reads FVKESK. As DNA, the CDR3 is TGTGCCAGCAGCCAAGCCAGGGCCCAGTACTTC. Its translation is CASSQARAQYF.

The CDR3, as DNA: TGTGCCAGCAGGCTCCGGAGGGACAACACCGGGGAGCTGTTTTTT. Amino acids: CASRLRRDNTGELFF. The chain uses TRBV5-4 and TRBJ2-2; the D gene is possibly TRBD2 (6 bases). The CDR3 totals 15 residues. The germline gives CDR1 SGHNT, CDR2 YYREEE (reference sequence). V was trimmed by 5 bases and J by 2 bases, leaving 13 bases between them.

The gene calls are TRBV30 and TRBJ1-5; 8 bases align to TRBD1. J gave up 6 bases and V 2 bases, and 18 bases lay outside the gene matches. The CDR3 loop spans 18 amino acids. Germline loops: CDR1 GTSNPN, CDR2 SVGIG (reference sequence). CDR3 sequence: CAWSPQGGRVRFAQPQHF. The CDR3 bases are TGTGCCTGGAGTCCACAGGGGGGAAGGGTTAGGTTTGCTCAGCCCCAGCATTTT.

J is TRBJ1-6 and V is TRBV11-2, with 9 bases lining up with TRBD1. V gave up 5 bases and J gave up 10 bases; unmatched junction bases: 6. The CDR3 is 14 amino acids. The germline gives CDR1 SGHAT, CDR2 FQNNGV. CDR3 coding DNA: TGTGCCAGCAGCATGGGGGACAGGGCATCACCCCTCCACTTT. This translates into CASSMGDRASPLHF.

This chain links TRBV29-1 with TRBJ1-1; perhaps TRBD1 as D (5 bases). Trimming shortened V by 4 bases and J by 3 bases, and 15 bases separated the two germline ends. The CDR3 is 14 amino acids. Germline CDR1 reads SQVTM; CDR2 reads ANQGSEA. As DNA, the CDR3 is TGCAGCGTTGGGGGTGTCCAGGGTGACACTGAAGCTTTCTTT. Translating gives CSVGGVQGDTEAFF.

This clone was seen a few times. Other DNA sequences in this specimen translate into the identical CDR3. The rearrangement joins TRBV7-2 to TRBJ1-1; no reliable D call. Germline V gene sequence: CDR1 SGHTA, CDR2 FQGNSA. The CDR3 sequence is 12 residues long. The V gene lost 2 bases and the J gene lost 5 bases, with 6 bases spanning the gap. The CDR3 DNA sequence: TGTGCCAGCAGCTTACTGAGGACTGAAGCTTTCTTT. Its protein is CASSLLRTEAFF.

The chain uses TRBV7-9 and TRBJ1-1; TRBD1 agrees at 7 bases. CDR3 length: 14 amino acids. V lost 5 bases, J lost 5 bases, and 8 bases stayed unmatched. Germline V CDR1 and CDR2: SEHNR, FQNEAQ (reference sequence). For the CDR3, the DNA is TGTGCCAGCAGCATCGACAGGGTCCGAACTGAAGCTTTCTTT. Amino acid sequence: CASSIDRVRTEAFF.

The J gene is TRBJ1-2, the V gene TRBV15; possible D gene TRBD1, 5 bases. Germline loops: CDR1 LNHNV, CDR2 YYDKDF (reference sequence). There are 14 residues in the CDR3. Trimming took off 3 bases at V and 2 bases at J, with 10 bases between the two ends. CDR3 in amino acids: CATSRVGGNYGYTF. The DNA for the CDR3 is TGTGCCACCAGCAGGGTCGGGGGAAACTATGGCTACACCTTC.

This rearrangement joins TRBV2 to TRBJ1-5; D might be TRBD1 (6 bases). Germline-derived CDR1 and CDR2 are SNHLY and FYNNEI. This CDR3 region has 15 residues. Trimming stripped 6 bases from V and 1 base from J, with 13 bases between. CDR3 sequence reads: CASRQDSGSNQPQHF. CDR3 nucleotides: TGTGCCAGCAGACAGGACAGTGGGAGCAATCAGCCCCAGCATTTT.

The genes are TRBV7-2 and TRBJ2-7; D is unclear. Trimming removed 1 base from V and 2 bases from J, with 15 bases in between. Germline values: CDR1 SGHTA, CDR2 FQGNSA. The length of the CDR3 is 16 residues. CDR3 protein: CASSLGGGSIAYEQYF. The CDR3 DNA is TGTGCCAGCAGCTTAGGAGGCGGCAGCATCGCCTACGAGCAGTACTTC.

This chain joins TRBV6-5 and TRBJ1-1; D might be TRBD1 (5 bases). Germline loops: CDR1 MNHEY, CDR2 SVGAGI. The CDR3 has 16 residues. V was clipped by 0 bases and J by 0 bases, with 11 bases between them. The CDR3 loop is CASSYSGYRMNTEAFF. The CDR3 nucleotides read TGTGCCAGCAGTTACTCTGGATACAGGATGAACACTGAAGCTTTCTTT.

There are many counts of this clone. This rearrangement joins TRBV4-2 to TRBJ1-1; the D gene is possibly TRBD1 (5 bases). V gave up 5 bases and J gave up 1 base, with 8 bases separating them. The germline V gene encodes CDR1 LGHNA and CDR2 YNFKEQ. The length of the CDR3 is 13 residues. This CDR3 reads CASSFDRNTEAFF. In DNA, the CDR3 is TGTGCCAGCAGCTTCGACAGGAACACTGAAGCTTTCTTT.